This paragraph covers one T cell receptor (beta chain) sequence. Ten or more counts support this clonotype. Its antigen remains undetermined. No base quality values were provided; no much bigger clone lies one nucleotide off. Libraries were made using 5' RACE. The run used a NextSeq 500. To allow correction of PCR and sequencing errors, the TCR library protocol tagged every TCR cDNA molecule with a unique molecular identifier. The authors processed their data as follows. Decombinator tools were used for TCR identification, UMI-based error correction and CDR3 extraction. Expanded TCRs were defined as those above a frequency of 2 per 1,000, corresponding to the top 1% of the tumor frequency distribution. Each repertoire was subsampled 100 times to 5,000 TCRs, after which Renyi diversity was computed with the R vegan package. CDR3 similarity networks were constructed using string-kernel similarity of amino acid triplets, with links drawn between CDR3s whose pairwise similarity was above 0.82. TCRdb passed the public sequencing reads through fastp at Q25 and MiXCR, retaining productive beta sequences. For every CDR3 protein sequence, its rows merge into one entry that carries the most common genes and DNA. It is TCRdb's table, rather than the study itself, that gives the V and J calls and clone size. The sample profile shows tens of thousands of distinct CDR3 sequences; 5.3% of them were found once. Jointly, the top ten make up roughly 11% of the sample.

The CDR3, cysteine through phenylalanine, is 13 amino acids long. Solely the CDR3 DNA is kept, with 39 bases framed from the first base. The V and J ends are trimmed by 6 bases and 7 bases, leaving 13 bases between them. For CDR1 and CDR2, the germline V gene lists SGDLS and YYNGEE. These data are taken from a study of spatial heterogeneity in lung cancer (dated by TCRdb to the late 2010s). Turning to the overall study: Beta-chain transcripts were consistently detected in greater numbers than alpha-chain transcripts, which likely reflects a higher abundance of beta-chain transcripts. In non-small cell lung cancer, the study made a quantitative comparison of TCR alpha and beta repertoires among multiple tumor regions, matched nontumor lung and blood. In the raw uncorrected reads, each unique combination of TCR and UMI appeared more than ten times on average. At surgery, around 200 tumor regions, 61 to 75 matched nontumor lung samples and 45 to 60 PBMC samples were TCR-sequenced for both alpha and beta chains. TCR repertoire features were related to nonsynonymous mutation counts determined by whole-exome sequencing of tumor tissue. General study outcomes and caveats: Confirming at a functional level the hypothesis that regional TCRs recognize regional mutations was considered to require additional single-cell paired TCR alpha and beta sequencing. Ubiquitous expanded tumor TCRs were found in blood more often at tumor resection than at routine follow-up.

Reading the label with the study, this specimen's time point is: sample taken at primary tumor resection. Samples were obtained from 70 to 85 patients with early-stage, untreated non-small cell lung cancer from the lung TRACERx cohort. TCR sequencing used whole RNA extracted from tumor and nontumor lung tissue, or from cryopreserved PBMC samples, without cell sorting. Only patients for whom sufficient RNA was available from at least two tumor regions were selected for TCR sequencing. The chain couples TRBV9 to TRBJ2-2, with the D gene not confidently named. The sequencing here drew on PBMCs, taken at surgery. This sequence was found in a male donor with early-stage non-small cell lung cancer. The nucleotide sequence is TGTGCCAGCACCAGGTCCTTCGGCGGGGAGCTGTTTTTT. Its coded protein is CASTRSFGGELFF.